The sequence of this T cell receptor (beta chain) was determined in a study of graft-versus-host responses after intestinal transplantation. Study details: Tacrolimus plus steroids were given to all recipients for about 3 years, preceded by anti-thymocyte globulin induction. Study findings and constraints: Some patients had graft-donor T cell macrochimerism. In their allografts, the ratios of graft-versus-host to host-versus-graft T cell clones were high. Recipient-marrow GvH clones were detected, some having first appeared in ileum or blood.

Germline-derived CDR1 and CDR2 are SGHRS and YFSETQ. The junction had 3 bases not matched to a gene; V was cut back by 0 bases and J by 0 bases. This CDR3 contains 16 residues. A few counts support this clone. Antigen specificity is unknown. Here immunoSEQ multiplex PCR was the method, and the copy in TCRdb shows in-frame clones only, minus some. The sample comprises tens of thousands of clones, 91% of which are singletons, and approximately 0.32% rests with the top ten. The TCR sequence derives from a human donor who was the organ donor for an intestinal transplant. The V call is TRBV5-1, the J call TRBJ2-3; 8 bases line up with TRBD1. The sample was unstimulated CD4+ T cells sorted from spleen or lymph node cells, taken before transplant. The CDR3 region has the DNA TGCGCCAGCAGCTTGGCCGACAGGGGAAGCACAGATACGCAGTATTTT. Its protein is CASSLADRGSTDTQYF.